This record concerns one TCR beta chain sequence. No antigen is known for it. Researchers ran the PCR with 60 Vbeta and 13 Jbeta primers. Method: immunoSEQ multiplex PCR; TCRdb's copy keeps in-frame clones and lacks some. The sample table includes fewer than 35,000 clones. The length of the CDR3 is 14 residues. Deletions cut 3 bases from V and 5 bases from J, with 14 bases between. Germline V CDR1 and CDR2: SGDLS, YYNGEE. The data stem from a study of cytomegalovirus exposure and HLA in healthy donors. Whole-study findings and limits: Among CMV-associated TCR beta chains, most appeared HLA-restricted in a later analysis. Within an earlier analysis, most TCR beta V segments proved productive either about 87% or about 30% of the time. A later analysis linked a missense DCLRE1C variant to TCR beta V- and J-gene trimming.

Sequenced input: PBMCs. The receptor's source is a female donor in good health and CMV-seronegative. The V and J genes are TRBV9 and TRBJ1-2; no clear D. The CDR3 coding sequence is TGTGCCAGCAGCGACGAACACCAGAGGTATGGCTACACCTTC. It translates to CASSDEHQRYGYTF.